This T cell receptor (beta chain) was captured in a study of type 1 and type 2 diabetes patients. Turning to the study itself: The cohort mixed type 1 diabetes, type 2 diabetes and nondiabetic donors.

The PCR template was genomic DNA. Multiplex PCR with 30 forward and 13 reverse primers amplified the TCR beta CDR3. TCRdb analysed the multiplex PCR reads with MiXCR anew, one entry per CDR3 protein. The data show a few hundred thousand distinct CDR3 sequences, around 47% seen once. The origin of this receptor is a man aged 18 to 30 with type 2 diabetes. The specimen sequenced was peripheral blood mononuclear cells (PBMCs).

The CDR3 region is CASSGQGVSSYNEQFF. DNA for the CDR3: TGTGCCAGCAGCGGACAGGGGGTAAGCTCCTACAATGAGCAGTTCTTC. V and J are TRBV2 and TRBJ2-1; 10 nucleotides align to TRBD1. From germline, CDR1 is SNHLY and CDR2 FYNNEI. Germline trimming cut 6 bases from V and 0 bases from J; bases unmatched to any gene: 5. The CDR3 has 16 residues. Supplemented by reference TRBV2 and TRBJ2-1, the full variable domain reads EPEVTQTPSHQVTQMGQEVILRCVPISNHLYFYWYRQILGQKVEFLVSFYNNEISEKSEIFDDQFSVERPDGSNFTLKIRSTKLEDSAMYFCASSGQGVSSYNEQFFGPGTRLTVL.